Listed below are T cell receptor beta chains from one sample, sequenced in a study of response to subunit inactivated influenza vaccine. From the RT-PCR reads, TCRdb called clonotypes with MiXCR, one entry per CDR3 protein. The sample consists of hundreds of thousands of distinct CDR3 sequences, 16% of them appearing once. The input for sequencing was CD4+ T cells sorted from PBMCs, taken 23 months after vaccination. The receptors originated from a man between 50 and 69 years old who received an inactivated influenza vaccine. CDR3s include the opening cysteine and the closing phenylalanine or tryptophan. D genes are given only for firm matches. The size of a clone is reported for some rows only, either as once, few or many, or as a class for expanded clones.

CDR3 DNA,CDR3 protein,clone size,J gene,V gene,D gene
TGTGCCAGCAGCCCCAGACCCGGGACAGGGGTTCCTACTAGCACAGATACGCAGTATTTT,CASSPRPGTGVPTSTDTQYF,-,TRBJ2-3,TRBV9,TRBD1
TGTGCCAGCAGTCCTGGACAGGGGCGGTCAGAGACCCAGTACTTC,CASSPGQGRSETQYF,few,TRBJ2-5,TRBV12-3/TRBV12-4,TRBD1
TGTGCCAGCAGCTTATTACAAGGCAGGGGCTTCACAGATACGCAGTATTTT,CASSLLQGRGFTDTQYF,many,TRBJ2-3,TRBV7-2,-
TGTGCCAGCAGCCTGGGACAGTCGAACACTGAAGCTTTCTTT,CASSLGQSNTEAFF,many,TRBJ1-1,TRBV7-9,TRBD1
TGCAGCGTTAGACCGGGACAGGGGTACGAGCAGTACTTC,CSVRPGQGYEQYF,few,TRBJ2-7,TRBV29-1,TRBD1
TGTGCCAGCAGGGAACCGACAGGGGTCGGGGCCGGGGAGCTGTTTTTT,CASREPTGVGAGELFF,few,TRBJ2-2,TRBV6-1,TRBD1
TGTGCCAGCAGGGGACTTGCGGGCGAGCAGTACTTC,CASRGLAGEQYF,few,TRBJ2-7,TRBV28,-
TGTGCCAGCAGTTCGAGGGGGTGGCAAGAGACCCAGTACTTC,CASSSRGWQETQYF,many,TRBJ2-5,TRBV12-3/TRBV12-4,-
TGCGCCAGCAGTTTTAGCGGGAGGTTCGCAGATACGCAGTATTTT,CASSFSGRFADTQYF,-,TRBJ2-3,TRBV5-1,TRBD2
TGCAGTGCTAGGTTGGGGGGGGCTGACAATGAGCAGTTCTTC,CSARLGGADNEQFF,-,TRBJ2-1,TRBV20-1,-
TGTGCCAGCAGCAAAGAGGTAGTGAGGGGGATGTGGCAGTACTTC,CASSKEVVRGMWQYF,many,TRBJ2-7,TRBV21-1,-
TGTGCCAGCAGCTTAGGCATTCGAACATACGAGCAGTACTTC,CASSLGIRTYEQYF,few,TRBJ2-7,TRBV7-2,-
TGTGCCAGCAGTGAAACCATTCCGGGACAGGGTAGTGATTCACCCCTCCACTTT,CASSETIPGQGSDSPLHF,few,TRBJ1-6,TRBV6-1,TRBD1
TGCAGCCCCGGACAGGTTCGCACAGATACGCAGTATTTT,CSPGQVRTDTQYF,many,TRBJ2-3,TRBV29-1,TRBD1
TGTGCCAGCAGTGAATATAGACAGACCACTAACTATGGCTACACCTTC,CASSEYRQTTNYGYTF,-,TRBJ1-2,TRBV6-1,-
TGCGCCAGCAGCTGGGGAGACAGGGGTTTTTTCTACGAGCAGTACTTC,CASSWGDRGFFYEQYF,few,TRBJ2-7,TRBV5-1,TRBD1
TGTGCCAGCAGCCCCACCGGACTAGCGGGGGGGAATGAGCAGTTCTTC,CASSPTGLAGGNEQFF,-,TRBJ2-1,TRBV12-3/TRBV12-4,TRBD2
TGTGCCAGCAGCCCGGGCACAGATTGGAGAGAGACCCAGTACTTC,CASSPGTDWRETQYF,few,TRBJ2-5,TRBV7-9,-
TGTGCCAGCAGCTTAGTAAGCGTGACGTACAATGAGCAGTTCTTC,CASSLVSVTYNEQFF,-,TRBJ2-1,TRBV7-2,-
TGTGCCAGCGGGAAGGGGGTAACCTACGAGCAGTACTTC,CASGKGVTYEQYF,few,TRBJ2-7,TRBV28,-
TGCGCCAGCAGCTTGGGGCGCAATGAGCAGTTCTTC,CASSLGRNEQFF,many,TRBJ2-1,TRBV5-1,-
TGTGCCAGCAGCCCCCGGGGGTTTAGGGGCAATCAGCCCCAGCATTTT,CASSPRGFRGNQPQHF,many,TRBJ1-5,TRBV11-2,-